One and the same sample provided the 19 T cell receptor beta chains below, sequenced in a study of T cells in Graves' hyperthyroidism and ophthalmopathy. RNA transcripts were the template for amplifying TCR beta CDR3 regions. First-round RT-PCR of the TCR CDR3 relied on the HTBI primer set. Each CDR3 protein gets one entry after TCRdb re-called the multiplex PCR reads with MiXCR. This sample has more than 300,000 distinct CDR3 sequences, with approximately 15% found just once. Input material: blood. These receptors originate from a woman in her twenties or thirties with Graves' hyperthyroidism.

This clonotype has only a few counts. This chain uses TRBV5-5 with TRBJ2-3, with D perhaps TRBD1 (6 bases). Trimming pared 3 bases from V and 0 bases from J, leaving 8 bases between. The CDR3 contains 14 residues. Germline V lookup: CDR1 SGHKS, CDR2 YYEKEE (reference sequence). DNA of the CDR3: TGTGCCAGCAGCTGGACAGCTAGCACAGATACGCAGTATTTT. This encodes CASSWTASTDTQYF.

The table lists this clonotype with a few counts. V and J are TRBV14 and TRBJ2-5; possible D gene TRBD2, 6 bases. The V end lost 3 bases, the J end lost 3 bases, and 17 bases lay between the germline ends. Germline CDR1 SGHDN, CDR2 FVKESK. This CDR3 is built from 16 residues. This CDR3 is CASSQGLGTFKETQYF. The CDR3 DNA is TGTGCCAGCAGCCAGGGCTTAGGGACTTTCAAAGAGACCCAGTACTTC.

The V and J genes are TRBV11-2 and TRBJ1-1, with 8 bases aligning to TRBD1. V dropped 8 bases and J dropped 10; count of bases not matched to a gene: 15. The germline gives CDR1 SGHAT, CDR2 FQNNGV. The CDR3 totals 14 residues. The CDR3 DNA reads TGTGCCAGCGGGGCCCCCGGAGAAGACAGGGGAGCTTTCTTT. It is translated as CASGAPGEDRGAFF.

This clonotype was observed a few times. The chain couples TRBV29-1 to TRBJ1-3, with D possibly TRBD1 on 5 matching bases. CDR1 SQVTM and CDR2 ANQGSEA come from the germline V gene. The ends were cut back, 4 bases at V and 0 bases at J, with 10 bases in the middle. The CDR3 is 14 amino acids. In DNA, the CDR3 is TGCAGCGTTGGGGACCGAGACTCTGGAAACACCATATATTTT. It encodes CSVGDRDSGNTIYF.

Ten or more counts support this clonotype. The chain uses TRBV7-8 and TRBJ1-4; 9 nucleotides align to TRBD1. J gave up 0 bases and V 5 bases, and 10 bases lay outside the gene matches. Per germline, CDR1 SGHVS and CDR2 FQNEAQ. The CDR3 contains 18 residues. CDR3 coding DNA: TGTGCCAGCAGCCCCCGAGGACAGGGGAGGTCAACTAATGAAAAACTGTTTTTT. Translating it yields CASSPRGQGRSTNEKLFF.

This clonotype was counted many times. This chain connects TRBV24-1 to TRBJ1-2; maybe TRBD1 (5 bases). Germline lookup yields CDR1 KGHDR and CDR2 SFDVKD. This CDR3 has 16 residues. Trimming removed 5 bases from V and 5 bases from J, with 20 bases in between. In nucleotides, the CDR3 is TGTGCCACCAGTGCCTCGGGGGACGGACGGGCATATGGCTACACCTTC. It specifies CATSASGDGRAYGYTF.

This clonotype was recorded many times. The chain couples TRBV28 to TRBJ2-4, with 8 bases aligning to TRBD1. Per germline, CDR1 MDHEN and CDR2 SYDVKM. The CDR3 loop spans 14 amino acids. Trimming at V came to 5 bases and at J to 8 bases, leaving 8 bases not matched to a gene. CDR3 nucleotide sequence: TGTGCCAGCAGTCCCGGGACAGGTCGGGACATTCAGTACTTC. Protein: CASSPGTGRDIQYF.

This clonotype was observed a few times. The chain couples TRBV14 to TRBJ1-4; D call uncertain. CDR1 and CDR2 (germline): SGHDN, FVKESK. Trimming cost V 1 base and J 8 bases, with 5 bases left between them. CDR3 length: 12 amino acids. The CDR3 sequence: CASSQGYEKLFF. CDR3 coding DNA: TGTGCCAGCAGCCAAGGGTACGAAAAACTGTTTTTT.

This clonotype occurred many times. The chain combines TRBV28 with TRBJ2-5; TRBD2 aligns across 9 bases. The CDR3 is made up of 15 amino acids. The germline V gene has CDR1 MDHEN and CDR2 SYDVKM. Trimming cost V 3 bases and J 5 bases; bases outside gene matches: 7. The CDR3 region is CASSLWSSGKETQYF. CDR3 in DNA: TGTGCCAGCAGTTTGTGGTCTAGCGGGAAGGAGACCCAGTACTTC.

This chain uses TRBV3-1 with TRBJ1-2, with D possibly matching TRBD1 (5 bases). Germline lookup yields CDR1 LGHDT and CDR2 YNNKEL (reference sequence). Trimming took 4 bases from V and 2 from J, leaving 17 bases between them. The CDR3 loop spans 16 amino acids. The CDR3 spells CASSPPGMGPNYGYTF. The CDR3 nucleotides are TGTGCCAGCAGCCCCCCGGGTATGGGACCAAACTATGGCTACACCTTC.

This clonotype was recorded many times. This rearrangement joins TRBV5-1 to TRBJ2-1; 8 positions match TRBD2. The CDR3 spans 15 residues. Per germline, CDR1 SGHRS and CDR2 YFSETQ. The ends lost 0 bases at V and 6 bases at J; junction bases unmatched: 5. The CDR3: CASSLDPGGGNEQFF. Here the CDR3 DNA reads TGCGCCAGCAGCTTGGATCCGGGAGGGGGCAATGAGCAGTTCTTC.

The J gene is TRBJ2-2, the V gene TRBV20-1; 13 bases fit TRBD2. Germline V CDR1 and CDR2: DFQATT, SNEGSKA (reference sequence). This CDR3 comprises 19 residues. Trimming removed 5 bases from V and 3 bases from J; junction bases left unmatched: 15. The CDR3 reads CSARTFRGLAGRYTGELFF. CDR3 DNA sequence: TGCAGTGCTCGAACCTTTAGGGGACTAGCGGGAAGGTACACCGGGGAGCTGTTTTTT.

This clonotype was observed at least ten times. V and J are TRBV20-1 and TRBJ1-6; TRBD1 is a possible D gene (6 bases). CDR3 length equals 16 residues. Trimming removed 6 bases at V and 0 bases at J, with 15 bases between. Per the germline V gene, CDR1 is DFQATT and CDR2 is SNEGSKA (reference sequence). The CDR3 is CSARGGGYSYNSPLHF. CDR3 sequence (DNA): TGCAGTGCCCGAGGGGGGGGGTACTCCTATAATTCACCCCTCCACTTT.

This rearrangement joins TRBV12-3 or TRBV12-4 to TRBJ2-2, with D unresolved. CDR3 length equals 15 residues. V lost 3 bases, J lost 1 base, and 9 bases lay in between. CDR3 sequence: CASSFYTQNTGELFF. As DNA, the CDR3 is TGTGCCAGCAGTTTCTACACGCAGAACACCGGGGAGCTGTTTTTT.

V is TRBV30 and J is TRBJ1-4; D is undetermined. Germline V gene sequence: CDR1 GTSNPN, CDR2 SVGIG (reference sequence). The V end was cut by 0 bases, the J end by 4 bases, with 9 bases between. The CDR3 covers 14 residues. CDR3 sequence reads: CAWSVSGFNEKLFF. The CDR3 nucleotides read TGTGCCTGGAGTGTGTCTGGGTTTAATGAAAAACTGTTTTTT.

In this sample, this clonotype turned up a few times. V and J are TRBV4-3 and TRBJ2-7; TRBD1 matches 7 bases. J lost 0 bases, V lost 4 bases, and 6 bases had no gene match. CDR1 LGHNA and CDR2 YSLEER come from the germline V gene. The CDR3 is 15 amino acids. This chain's CDR3 is CASSRQRDSSYEQYF. The CDR3 DNA sequence: TGCGCCAGCAGCCGCCAAAGGGACAGCTCCTACGAGCAGTACTTC.

This clonotype was observed a few times. The chain employs TRBV6-1 and TRBJ1-1; D unclear. The CDR3 has 14 amino acids. The germline V gene has CDR1 MNHNS and CDR2 SASEGT. The germline V and J ends were trimmed by 6 bases and 5 bases, with 16 bases remaining between them. CDR3 in amino acids: CASRDRQKWTEAFF. The CDR3 DNA follows: TGTGCCAGCAGAGATAGACAAAAGTGGACTGAAGCTTTCTTT.

This clonotype was seen a handful of times. J is TRBJ2-7 and V is TRBV20-1; the D gene could be TRBD1 or TRBD2 (6 bases each). The CDR3 spans 17 residues. Trimming cost V 1 base and J 4 bases, with 23 bases left between them. The germline gives CDR1 DFQATT, CDR2 SNEGSKA (reference sequence). This CDR3 reads CSARAPIYIGGGYEQYF. The CDR3 coding sequence is TGCAGTGCTAGAGCCCCAATTTACATCGGGGGCGGTTACGAGCAGTACTTC.

This clonotype was picked up a small number of times. The rearrangement links TRBV19 to TRBJ2-1; no reliable D call. In germline, CDR1 is LNHDA, CDR2 SQIVND (reference sequence). The CDR3 runs 16 residues. With 0 bases removed from V and 0 bases from J, the gap between germline ends came to 9 bases. CDR3: CASSIDYASSYNEQFF. DNA for the CDR3: TGTGCCAGTAGTATAGATTACGCGAGCTCCTACAATGAGCAGTTCTTC. Based on the CDR3 plus reference TRBV19 and TRBJ2-1, the full variable domain is DGGITQSPKYLFRKEGQNVTLSCEQNLNHDAMYWYRQDPGQGLRLIYYSQIVNDFQKGDIAEGYSVSREKKESFPLTVTSAQKNPTAFYLCASSIDYASSYNEQFFGPGTRLTVL.